The 9 T cell receptor beta chains in this list originate from one sample, sequenced in a study of regulatory T cells in long-lasting Graves disease. In building TCR beta libraries, iRepertoire HTBI primers were used together with Arm-PCR of CDR3 regions. A single record per CDR3 protein comes from TCRdb applying MiXCR to the multiplex PCR reads. The sample has roughly 250,000 distinct CDR3 sequences; 18% are singletons. The time point was: newly diagnosed GD, antithyroid drugs for less than 3 months. The TCR library was made from RNA that had been extracted from PBMCs in TRIzol. These data are also associated with another study on T cells in Graves' hyperthyroidism and ophthalmopathy.

This sample comprised peripheral blood mononuclear cells (PBMCs), obtained at new diagnosis, from a patient treated with antithyroid drugs. Source of these receptors: a woman in her twenties or thirties with Graves disease.

CDR3 loop: CASSLIPGPGYEQYF. CDR3 sequence (DNA): TGTGCCAGCAGTTTGATCCCGGGACCAGGATACGAGCAGTACTTC. The rearrangement uses TRBV12-3 or TRBV12-4 and TRBJ2-7, with D perhaps assigned TRBD1 or TRBD2 (5 bases each). The CDR3 extends over 15 amino acids. V was pared by 3 bases and J by 4 bases, with 16 bases between.

Points on this clonotype: A much bigger clone sits one base away, suggesting this may be a read error. J is TRBJ1-5 and V is TRBV5-8; 9 nucleotides line up with TRBD1. This CDR3 is 16 amino acids long. Per germline, CDR1 SGHTS and CDR2 YDEGEE. The CDR3 is CASSINRGPSNQPRHF. DNA of the CDR3: TGTGCCAGCAGCATAAACAGGGGGCCGAGCAATCAGCCCCGGCATTTT.

This clonotype was counted at least ten times. The CDR3 DNA sequence: TGCGCCAGCAGCTTGGGGGACAGGGGATCAGAAGGAAACACCATATATTTT. Translation: CASSLGDRGSEGNTIYF. The genes are TRBV5-1 and TRBJ1-3; 10 nucleotides match TRBD1. J gave up 4 bases and V 0 bases, and 7 bases lay outside the gene matches. Germline CDR1 SGHRS, CDR2 YFSETQ. The CDR3 consists of 17 residues.

Many counts were recorded for this clonotype. This rearrangement joins TRBV28 to TRBJ2-1; tentative D call: TRBD2 (5 bases). The CDR3 loop spans 13 amino acids. Germline values: CDR1 MDHEN, CDR2 SYDVKM. V was clipped by 6 bases and J by 4 bases, with 10 bases between them. Here the CDR3 DNA reads TGTGCCAGCAGACAAGGGAGTTACAATGAGCAGTTCTTC. It encodes CASRQGSYNEQFF.

The table lists this clonotype with many counts. This sequence joins TRBV12-5 and TRBJ2-1; D is undetermined. This CDR3 spans 12 amino acids. Germline values: CDR1 LGHNT, CDR2 FRNRAP. The V and J ends lost 7 bases and 10 bases respectively, with 14 bases between them. The CDR3 DNA follows: TGTGCTAGTGTAATAATGGGGTCCGAGCAGTTCTTC. Protein product: CASVIMGSEQFF.

This chain links TRBV12-3 or TRBV12-4 with TRBJ2-4, with a tentative D call TRBD2 (6 bases). The CDR3 totals 13 residues. Trimming cost V 10 bases and J 1 base, with 11 bases left between them. The CDR3 spells CAKWRAAKNIQYF. CDR3 DNA sequence: TGTGCCAAATGGAGGGCGGCCAAAAACATTCAGTACTTC.

This clonotype was picked up a small number of times. This could be a read error, since a much larger clone is one nucleotide away. The J gene is TRBJ2-1, the V gene TRBV2; 7 bases are shared with TRBD2. CDR1 is SNHLY and CDR2 is FYNNEI in the germline V gene. V lost 8 bases to trimming and J lost 9 bases; unmatched junction nucleotides: 16. The CDR3 contains 15 residues. CDR3 protein: CASHLGGLGLGEQFF. The CDR3 nucleotides are TGTGCCAGCCACCTTGGCGGACTAGGGTTAGGTGAGCAGTTCTTC.

This clonotype was recorded at least ten times. This chain uses TRBV7-6 with TRBJ1-5; 8 bases line up with TRBD1. This CDR3 comprises 17 residues. Germline V gene data show CDR1 as SGHVS and CDR2 as FNYEAQ. V shed 5 bases, J shed 9 bases, and the junction held 18 bases outside the gene matches. CDR3 region: CASSPGGGREPGWPQHF. CDR3 DNA sequence: TGTGCCAGCAGCCCAGGGGGCGGCAGGGAGCCTGGGTGGCCCCAGCATTTT.

This clonotype was found many times. J is TRBJ1-5 and V is TRBV11-2, with D uncertain. This CDR3 is 16 amino acids long. V gave up 1 base and J gave up 3 bases, with 13 bases separating them. Per the germline V gene, CDR1 is SGHAT and CDR2 is FQNNGV. CDR3 in amino acids: CASSLVYRHDNQPQHF. In DNA form, the CDR3 reads TGTGCCAGCAGCTTAGTTTACAGACATGACAATCAGCCCCAGCATTTT.